What follows are 9 T cell receptor beta chains derived from one specimen sequenced in a study of control samples from healthy donors and cancer patients. The table came from immunoSEQ multiplex PCR; TCRdb's copy has only in-frame clones and leaves some out. The table lists about 55,000 clones, approximately 86% of them singletons. The sequenced sample was blood. Receptor source: a man aged 45 to 65 in good health.

The chain carries TRBV10-2 and TRBJ2-4; 8 bases are shared with TRBD2. Trimming took 5 bases from V and 8 from J; bases not matched to a gene: 8. The CDR3 totals 14 residues. Germline V gene sequence: CDR1 WSHSY, CDR2 SAAADI. The CDR3 spells CASSSGGPGYIQYF. CDR3 in DNA: TGCGCCAGCAGTTCGGGAGGGCCGGGGTACATTCAGTACTTC.

The chain is built from TRBV3-1 (or the pseudogene TRBV3-2) and TRBJ2-1, with D unclear. Germline V lookup: CDR1 LGHDT, CDR2 YNNKEL (reference sequence). CDR3 length equals 13 residues. Trimming removed 4 bases at V and 6 bases at J, with 10 bases between. The CDR3, as DNA: TGTGCCAGCAGCCTTGCTTCACGCAATGAGCAGTTCTTC. Its translation is CASSLASRNEQFF.

This chain uses TRBV19 with TRBJ1-2; D gene unclear. The CDR3 covers 13 residues. Trimming pared 5 bases from V and 8 bases from J, leaving 15 bases between. The germline V gene encodes CDR1 LNHDA and CDR2 SQIVND (reference sequence). CDR3 residues: CASSEARGWGYTF. The CDR3 region has the DNA TGTGCCAGTAGTGAAGCGCGGGGTTGGGGCTACACCTTC.

V and J are TRBV9 and TRBJ1-6; D is uncertain. Germline CDR1 SGDLS, CDR2 YYNGEE. Trimming cost V 0 bases and J 0 bases, with 16 bases left between them. The length of the CDR3 is 19 residues. In DNA, the CDR3 is TGTGCCAGCAGCGTAGGAGGGAGAGGACGGAGCTCCTATAATTCACCCCTCCACTTT. Its translation: CASSVGGRGRSSYNSPLHF. Variable domain in full (rest from reference TRBV9 and TRBJ1-6): DSGVTQTPKHLITATGQRVTLRCSPRSGDLSVYWYQQSLDQGLQFLIQYYNGEERAKGNILERFSAQQFPDLHSELNLSSLELGDSALYFCASSVGGRGRSSYNSPLHFGNGTRLTVT.

About this clone: Additional DNA sequences in this sample encode the identical CDR3. This chain connects TRBV6-2 or TRBV6-3 to TRBJ1-5; TRBD1 agrees at 10 bases. CDR3 length equals 15 residues. Trimming took 3 bases from V and 6 from J; bases not matched to a gene: 5. Germline lookup yields CDR1 MNHEY and CDR2 SVGEGT. The CDR3 nucleotides are TGTGCCAGCAGTTATGGGACAGGGGCGGGTCAGCCCCAGCATTTT. Translation: CASSYGTGAGQPQHF.

The chain has TRBV3-1 (or the pseudogene TRBV3-2) and TRBJ2-3; the match to TRBD2 covers 10 bases. The CDR3 covers 16 residues. The V gene's germline CDR1 is LGHDT and CDR2 YNNKEL (reference sequence). Trimming cost V 2 bases and J 2 bases; bases outside gene matches: 4. Written as DNA, the CDR3 is TGTGCCAGCAGCCAAACCGGGACTAGCGCCACAGATACGCAGTATTTT. Translating gives CASSQTGTSATDTQYF.

The chain links TRBV24-1 to TRBJ2-1; the match to TRBD2 covers 10 bases. The germline CDR1 and CDR2 sequences are KGHDR and SFDVKD. The CDR3 covers 16 residues. After removal of 1 base from V and 12 bases from J, the junction contained 11 bases not matched to a gene. The CDR3 nucleotides read TGTGCCACCAGTGATTTAGGGCTAGCGGGAGTGGAAGGGCAGTTCTTC. This codes for CATSDLGLAGVEGQFF.

This chain connects TRBV7-2 to TRBJ1-6; D is possibly TRBD1 (5 bases). This CDR3 region has 13 residues. Trimming shortened V by 5 bases and J by 5 bases, and 7 bases separated the two germline ends. In germline, CDR1 is SGHTA, CDR2 FQGNSA. The CDR3 is CASSGHNNSPLHF. CDR3 in DNA: TGTGCCAGCAGCGGACACAATAATTCACCCCTCCACTTT.

The V gene is TRBV5-1, the J gene TRBJ2-1; 7 bases fit TRBD2. Losses at the gene ends were 0 bases for V and 6 bases for J; bases not matched to a gene: 6. Germline values: CDR1 SGHRS, CDR2 YFSETQ. This CDR3 is built from 15 residues. This chain's CDR3 is CASSLGAGLTNEQFF. DNA of the CDR3: TGCGCCAGCAGCTTGGGAGCGGGACTTACCAATGAGCAGTTCTTC. Full variable domain (missing parts from reference TRBV5-1 and TRBJ2-1): KAGVTQTPRYLIKTRGQQVTLSCSPISGHRSVSWYQQTPGQGLQFLFEYFSETQRNKGNFPGRFSGRQFSNSRSEMNVSTLELGDSALYLCASSLGAGLTNEQFFGPGTRLTVL.